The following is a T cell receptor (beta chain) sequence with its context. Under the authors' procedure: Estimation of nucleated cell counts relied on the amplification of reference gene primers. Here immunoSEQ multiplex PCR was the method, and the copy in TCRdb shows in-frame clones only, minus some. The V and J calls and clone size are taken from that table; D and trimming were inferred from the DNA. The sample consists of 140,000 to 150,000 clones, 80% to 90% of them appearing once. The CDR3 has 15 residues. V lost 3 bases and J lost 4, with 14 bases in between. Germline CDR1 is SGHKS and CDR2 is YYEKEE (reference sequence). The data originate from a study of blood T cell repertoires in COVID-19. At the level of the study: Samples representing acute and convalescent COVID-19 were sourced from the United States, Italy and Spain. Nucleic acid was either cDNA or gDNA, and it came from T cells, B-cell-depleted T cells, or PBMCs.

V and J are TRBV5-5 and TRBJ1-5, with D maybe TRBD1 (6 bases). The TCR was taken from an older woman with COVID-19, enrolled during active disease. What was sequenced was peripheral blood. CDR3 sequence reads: CASSYLTGQNQPQHF. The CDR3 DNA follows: TGTGCCAGCAGCTACTTGACAGGCCAGAATCAGCCCCAGCATTTT.